The 32 T cell receptor beta chains given below trace back to one sample, sequenced in a study of cytomegalovirus exposure and HLA in healthy donors. Use of 60 Vbeta and 13 Jbeta primers characterized the PCR. Using immunoSEQ multiplex PCR, the repertoire was profiled, and TCRdb retains in-frame clones only, with some absent. Altogether under 150,000 clones are present, 50% to 65% being singletons, with the ten largest covering about 9.1%. Sequenced material: PBMCs. Receptor source: a man between 40 and 49 years old in good health and CMV-seropositive.

V gene TRBV19 combines with J gene TRBJ2-5; D is possibly TRBD1 (6 bases). Trimming shortened V by 3 bases and J by 1 base, and 18 bases separated the two germline ends. Germline CDR1 LNHDA, CDR2 SQIVND (reference sequence). The CDR3 runs 17 residues. The CDR3 loop reads CASSMMNSGHLQETQYF. The DNA for the CDR3 is TGTGCCAGTAGTATGATGAATTCGGGACACCTCCAAGAGACCCAGTACTTC.

The chain joins TRBV28 to TRBJ1-5; 9 bases map to TRBD1. CDR3 length: 15 amino acids. Per the germline V gene, CDR1 is MDHEN and CDR2 is SYDVKM. Germline trimming cut 5 bases from V and 7 bases from J; bases unmatched to any gene: 9. The CDR3 DNA follows: TGTGCCAGCAGTCCGGGGGGGACAGGGAGCCAGCCCCAGCATTTT. Its translation: CASSPGGTGSQPQHF.

Notes on this clone: Distinct nucleotide sequences in the sample also encode this CDR3. The chain has TRBV5-1 and TRBJ2-7; 9 bases fit TRBD1. The germline V gene has CDR1 SGHRS and CDR2 YFSETQ. The V gene end was trimmed by 3 bases and the J gene end by 10 bases; junction bases not matched to a gene: 17. The CDR3 is made up of 16 amino acids. CDR3 DNA sequence: TGCGCCAGCAGCTCAGCTAGTTCCGGGACAGGGAGTTTACAGTACTTC. It yields the protein CASSSASSGTGSLQYF.

This clone was observed once. The chain has TRBV6-5 and TRBJ1-4, with 7 nucleotides matching TRBD1. Germline assignment: CDR1 MNHEY and CDR2 SVGAGI. The CDR3 length is 15 residues. V trimming: 4 bases; J trimming: 2 bases; junction bases outside the gene matches: 4. This chain's CDR3 is CASSSMTGTNEKLFF. The CDR3 nucleotides are TGTGCCAGCAGTTCGATGACAGGGACTAATGAAAAACTGTTTTTT.

This clone was found a few times. CDR3 region: CASSKGGTSNEQFF. In nucleotides, the CDR3 is TGTGCCAGCAGCAAAGGGGGGACTAGCAATGAGCAGTTCTTC. The chain recombines TRBV21-1 with TRBJ2-1; TRBD2 is the table's D call and was not checked against the DNA. TRBV21-1 is a pseudogene. The CDR3 length is 14 residues.

The chain uses TRBV9 and TRBJ1-2; 7 bases line up with TRBD1. After removal of 4 bases from V and 4 bases from J, the junction contained 7 bases not matched to a gene. In germline, CDR1 is SGDLS, CDR2 YYNGEE. The CDR3 length is 14 residues. CDR3 DNA: TGTGCCAGCAGCACCGGACAGGTGACCTATGGCTACACCTTC. It is translated as CASSTGQVTYGYTF. The full variable domain, completed using reference TRBV9 and TRBJ1-2, is DSGVTQTPKHLITATGQRVTLRCSPRSGDLSVYWYQQSLDQGLQFLIQYYNGEERAKGNILERFSAQQFPDLHSELNLSSLELGDSALYFCASSTGQVTYGYTFGSGTRLTVV.

The V gene is TRBV7-2, the J gene TRBJ2-3; 7 nucleotides line up with TRBD2. J was trimmed by 3 bases and V by 4 bases; bases with no gene match: 7. This CDR3 region has 15 residues. CDR1 is SGHTA, CDR2 FQGNSA, per germline. CDR3 loop: CASSSLGAGTDTQYF. CDR3 DNA: TGTGCCAGCAGCTCCTTGGGAGCGGGAACAGATACGCAGTATTTT.

This clone was seen a few times. This rearrangement joins TRBV5-1 to TRBJ2-2; D not resolved. The CDR3 covers 12 residues. Germline V lookup: CDR1 SGHRS, CDR2 YFSETQ. V was shortened by 7 bases and J by 6 bases, with 10 bases between the two germline ends. For the CDR3, the DNA is TGCGCCAGCTTTCTAGGTTCCGGGGAGCTGTTTTTT. It translates to CASFLGSGELFF.

This clone has a single count. The genes are TRBV2 and TRBJ2-7, with TRBD1 as a possible D gene (5 bases). Per the germline V gene, CDR1 is SNHLY and CDR2 is FYNNEI. Trimming removed 6 bases from V and 2 bases from J, with 17 bases in between. The CDR3 spans 15 residues. This chain's CDR3 is CASREPDRWAYEQYF. The CDR3, as DNA: TGTGCCAGCAGGGAACCAGACAGATGGGCCTACGAGCAGTACTTC.

V gene TRBV27 combines with J gene TRBJ2-7; 8 nucleotides match TRBD1. Germline V gene sequence: CDR1 MNHEY, CDR2 SMNVEV (reference sequence). The CDR3 is made up of 15 amino acids. Losses at the gene ends were 5 bases for V and 4 bases for J; bases not matched to a gene: 10. The CDR3 nucleotides are TGTGCCAGCAGTCTGACAGGGGTTTCTCTTTACGAGCAGTACTTC. It codes for CASSLTGVSLYEQYF.

This clone was found once. The chain employs TRBV7-8 and TRBJ2-7, with 9 bases lining up with TRBD2. The CDR3 has 14 residues. After removal of 1 base from V and 3 bases from J, the junction contained 1 base not matched to a gene. Germline assignment: CDR1 SGHVS and CDR2 FQNEAQ. CDR3 DNA: TGTGCCAGCAGCTTAGGGCGGGAGGGCTACGAGCAGTACTTC. It translates to CASSLGREGYEQYF. Together with reference TRBV7-8 and TRBJ2-7, the CDR3 gives the full variable domain: GAGVSQSPRYKVAKRGQDVALRCDPISGHVSLFWYQQALGQGPEFLTYFQNEAQLDKSGLPSDRFFAERPEGSVSTLKIQRTQQEDSAVYLCASSLGREGYEQYFGPGTRLTVT.

V is TRBV5-1 and J is TRBJ2-5, with 7 bases matching TRBD2. The V gene end was trimmed by 5 bases and the J gene end by 5 bases; junction bases not matched to a gene: 12. The CDR3 spans 15 residues. The germline gives CDR1 SGHRS, CDR2 YFSETQ. Written as DNA, the CDR3 is TGCGCCAGCAGTTACCAACTAGCGCGGGCGGAGACCCAGTACTTC. It codes for CASSYQLARAETQYF.

This clone was detected only a few times. This same CDR3 is encoded by further DNA sequences in the sample. The rearrangement uses TRBV28 and TRBJ1-2; perhaps TRBD1 as D (6 bases). The CDR3 totals 13 residues. The V and J ends lost 6 bases and 4 bases respectively, with 12 bases between them. CDR1 is MDHEN, CDR2 SYDVKM, per germline. This chain's CDR3 is CASSPTGTYGYTF. The CDR3 DNA reads as TGTGCCAGCAGCCCAACAGGGACCTATGGCTACACCTTC.

The chain recombines TRBV6-5 with TRBJ2-1; the match to TRBD2 covers 11 bases. Trimming removed 2 bases from V and 7 bases from J; junction bases left unmatched: 7. CDR1 MNHEY and CDR2 SVGAGI come from the germline V gene. The CDR3 totals 16 residues. As DNA, the CDR3 is TGTGCCAGCAGTTACCAGACTAGCGGGGCTGGAAATGAGCAGTTCTTC. Translating gives CASSYQTSGAGNEQFF.

This rearrangement joins TRBV7-9 to TRBJ2-7; 10 bases are a match to TRBD2. Germline assignment: CDR1 SEHNR and CDR2 FQNEAQ (reference sequence). The CDR3 is 16 amino acids. Trimming at V came to 5 bases and at J to 0 bases, leaving 7 bases not matched to a gene. The DNA for the CDR3 is TGTGCCAGCAGCAACGCCCCTAGCGGGGGCTCCTACGAGCAGTACTTC. Translated: CASSNAPSGGSYEQYF.

The gene calls are TRBV5-6 and TRBJ1-1; the D gene is possibly TRBD1 (6 bases). CDR1 SGHDT and CDR2 YYEEEE come from the germline V gene. CDR3 length: 14 amino acids. V lost 2 bases to trimming and J lost 4 bases, with 12 bases between them. The CDR3 here is CASSLQGSVTEAFF. The DNA for the CDR3 is TGTGCCAGCAGCTTACAGGGTTCGGTCACTGAAGCTTTCTTT.

The chain has TRBV5-4 and TRBJ2-3, with D possibly TRBD2 on 6 matching bases. Germline values: CDR1 SGHNT, CDR2 YYREEE (reference sequence). With 10 bases removed from V and 0 bases from J, the gap between germline ends came to 12 bases. The CDR3 consists of 13 residues. This CDR3 is CALGGASTDTQYF. In DNA, the CDR3 is TGTGCCCTGGGCGGGGCTAGCACAGATACGCAGTATTTT.

The chain has TRBV11-3 and TRBJ2-3; TRBD2 matches 8 bases. The CDR3 is made up of 17 amino acids. V was clipped by 1 base and J by 0 bases; unmatched bases: 6. CDR1 and CDR2 from the germline V gene are SGHNT and YENEEA. This chain's CDR3 is CASSLGPASGSTDTQYF. The DNA of the CDR3 is TGTGCCAGCAGCTTAGGCCCCGCTAGCGGGAGCACAGATACGCAGTATTTT.

This clone has only a few counts. The chain recombines TRBV4-2 with TRBJ1-2, with D unclear. Germline V lookup: CDR1 LGHNA, CDR2 YNFKEQ. Trimming took 1 base from V and 5 from J, leaving 20 bases between them. This CDR3 contains 17 residues. The CDR3 reads CASSQGGFGGQLYGYTF. In DNA form, the CDR3 reads TGTGCCAGCAGCCAAGGAGGGTTCGGAGGCCAACTGTATGGCTACACCTTC.

This chain joins TRBV27 and TRBJ2-7, with 10 positions matching TRBD2. V lost 2 bases, J lost 6 bases, and 1 base stayed unmatched. The CDR3 is made up of 13 amino acids. In germline, CDR1 is MNHEY, CDR2 SMNVEV (reference sequence). CDR3 protein: CASSLRLAGEQYF. DNA of the CDR3: TGTGCCAGCAGTTTACGACTAGCGGGCGAGCAGTACTTC.

This sequence joins TRBV9 and TRBJ1-2, with 9 bases fitting TRBD1. CDR3 size: 14 residues. Germline V lookup: CDR1 SGDLS, CDR2 YYNGEE. Trimming at V came to 4 bases and at J to 10 bases, leaving 11 bases not matched to a gene. CDR3 loop: CASSSPRDRVTYTF. The CDR3 coding sequence is TGTGCCAGCAGCTCCCCCAGGGACAGGGTCACCTACACCTTC. Using reference TRBV9 and TRBJ1-2 for the parts outside the CDR3, the full variable domain is DSGVTQTPKHLITATGQRVTLRCSPRSGDLSVYWYQQSLDQGLQFLIQYYNGEERAKGNILERFSAQQFPDLHSELNLSSLELGDSALYFCASSSPRDRVTYTFGSGTRLTVV.

The chain couples TRBV5-1 to TRBJ1-3; perhaps TRBD1 as D (5 bases). Germline CDR1 reads SGHRS; CDR2 reads YFSETQ. The CDR3 runs to 17 residues. V gave up 1 base and J gave up 0 bases, with 14 bases separating them. CDR3: CASSLFAGSSSGNTIYF. The CDR3 bases are TGCGCCAGCAGCTTGTTTGCAGGGTCGAGCTCTGGAAACACCATATATTTT.

The genes are TRBV4-1 and TRBJ2-5; the match to TRBD2 covers 7 bases. The CDR3 loop spans 16 amino acids. The germline CDR1 and CDR2 sequences are MGHRA and YSYEKL. J gave up 5 bases and V 0 bases, and 9 bases lay outside the gene matches. Here the CDR3 reads CASSQDRLAFPETQYF. In DNA form, the CDR3 reads TGCGCCAGCAGCCAAGATAGACTAGCTTTCCCCGAGACCCAGTACTTC.

The chain links TRBV27 to TRBJ1-3; a weak D match, TRBD1 (6 bases). V was shortened by 2 bases and J by 4 bases, with 9 bases between the two germline ends. Germline-derived CDR1 and CDR2 are MNHEY and SMNVEV (reference sequence). The CDR3 runs 14 residues. The CDR3 bases are TGTGCCAGCAGTTTACAGGGGCAAGGAAACACCATATATTTT. Protein: CASSLQGQGNTIYF.

The genes are TRBV5-4 and TRBJ2-7; TRBD2 matches at 7 bases. The CDR3 sequence is 15 residues long. The germline gives CDR1 SGHNT, CDR2 YYREEE (reference sequence). V lost 3 bases, J lost 5 bases, and 11 bases stayed unmatched. In nucleotides, the CDR3 is TGTGCCAGCAGCTCAGCTAGCGGCCCTCTGGACGAGCAGTACTTC. Its translation: CASSSASGPLDEQYF.

The chain links TRBV18 to TRBJ2-3, with 10 bases identical to TRBD2. In germline, CDR1 is KGHSH, CDR2 LQKENI. With V trimmed by 3 bases and J by 2 bases, 2 bases remained unmatched. This CDR3 is built from 15 residues. CDR3 bases: TGTGCCAGCTCACCCACTAGCGGGACCACAGATACGCAGTATTTT. The encoded protein is CASSPTSGTTDTQYF.

This clone was picked up a small number of times. Here the CDR3 reads CAISPTGYEQYF. CDR3 nucleotide sequence: TGTGCCATCAGCCCCACAGGGTACGAGCAGTACTTC. The chain employs TRBV10-3 and TRBJ2-7; D possibly corresponds to TRBD1 (6 bases). CDR1 ENHRY and CDR2 SYGVKD come from the germline V gene. The length of the CDR3 is 12 residues. V lost 6 bases and J lost 4, with 10 bases in between.

V gene TRBV28 combines with J gene TRBJ2-7, with D possibly matching TRBD2 (7 bases). Deletions cut 7 bases from V and 5 bases from J, with 18 bases between. This CDR3 is built from 14 residues. CDR1 is MDHEN, CDR2 SYDVKM, per germline. CDR3 coding DNA: TGTGCCAGCACCAACCCCCGCGGGGGCCACGAGCAGTACTTC. Residues: CASTNPRGGHEQYF.

The V gene is TRBV5-6, the J gene TRBJ2-7; possible D gene TRBD1, 6 bases. V was trimmed by 4 bases and J by 0 bases, leaving 11 bases between them. The CDR3 has 14 residues. Per the germline V gene, CDR1 is SGHDT and CDR2 is YYEEEE. CDR3 nucleotide sequence: TGTGCCAGCAGCCCCGGACAGAGCTCCTACGAGCAGTACTTC. This translates into CASSPGQSSYEQYF.

The gene calls are TRBV20-1 and TRBJ1-1; D not certain. CDR1 DFQATT and CDR2 SNEGSKA come from the germline V gene (reference sequence). This CDR3 has 11 amino acids. The V end was cut by 3 bases, the J end by 7 bases, with 9 bases between. The CDR3 loop reads CSARPGVEAFF. The CDR3 DNA follows: TGCAGTGCTAGGCCGGGAGTTGAAGCTTTCTTT.

The J gene is TRBJ2-7, the V gene TRBV10-3; TRBD1 matches 7 bases. CDR1 and CDR2 (germline): ENHRY, SYGVKD. V trimming: 5 bases; J trimming: 4 bases; junction bases outside the gene matches: 8. This CDR3 region has 14 residues. The CDR3 reads CAISLRDSSYEQYF. The DNA for the CDR3 is TGTGCCATCAGTCTCCGGGACAGTTCTTACGAGCAGTACTTC.

This clone has only a few counts. This same CDR3 is encoded by further DNA sequences in the sample. The chain links TRBV9 to TRBJ2-1; D uncertain. Trimming cost V 0 bases and J 0 bases, with 7 bases left between them. CDR1 and CDR2 (germline): SGDLS, YYNGEE. This CDR3 is built from 15 residues. CDR3 protein: CASSVEAVSYNEQFF. The CDR3 bases are TGTGCCAGCAGCGTAGAGGCGGTCTCCTACAATGAGCAGTTCTTC.